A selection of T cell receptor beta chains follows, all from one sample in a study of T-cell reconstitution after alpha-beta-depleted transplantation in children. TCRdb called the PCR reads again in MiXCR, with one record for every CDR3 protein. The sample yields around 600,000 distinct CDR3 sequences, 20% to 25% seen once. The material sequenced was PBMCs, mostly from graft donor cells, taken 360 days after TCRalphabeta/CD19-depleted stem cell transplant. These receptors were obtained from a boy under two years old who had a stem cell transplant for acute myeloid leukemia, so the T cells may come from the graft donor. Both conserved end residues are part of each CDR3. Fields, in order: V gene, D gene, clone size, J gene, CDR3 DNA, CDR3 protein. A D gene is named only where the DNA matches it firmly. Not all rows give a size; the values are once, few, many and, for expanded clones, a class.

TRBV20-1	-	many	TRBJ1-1	TGCAGTGCTCCCCGGACAATCCCTCGGAACACTGAAGCTTTCTTT	CSAPRTIPRNTEAFF
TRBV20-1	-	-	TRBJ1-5	TGCAGTGCTAGCGGGCCGCTCCCCCAGGTTAGCCAGCCCCAGCATTTT	CSASGPLPQVSQPQHF
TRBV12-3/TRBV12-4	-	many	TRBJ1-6	TGTGCCAGCAGTTTTGGGTTGCAGGGCGGGAATTCACCCCTCCACTTT	CASSFGLQGGNSPLHF
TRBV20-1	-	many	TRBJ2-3	TGCAGTGCTCACTCCAGGGGCACAGATACGCAGTATTTT	CSAHSRGTDTQYF
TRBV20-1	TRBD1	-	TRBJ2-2	TGCAGTGCCATCCCTTACGGGACAGGGTCCAGAGCCGGGGAGCTGTTTTTT	CSAIPYGTGSRAGELFF
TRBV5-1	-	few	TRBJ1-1	TGCGCCAGCAGCTCCCTGACAGCAATGAACACTGAAGCTTTCTTT	CASSSLTAMNTEAFF
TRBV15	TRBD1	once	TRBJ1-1	TGTGCCACCAGCAGAGGGGACAGGGGTGCTTTCTTT	CATSRGDRGAFF
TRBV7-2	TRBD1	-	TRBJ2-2	TGTGCCAGCAGCTTAGCCGGGGGGACAGGGCTGAACACCGGGGAGCTGTTTTTT	CASSLAGGTGLNTGELFF
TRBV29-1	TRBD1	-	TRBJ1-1	TGCAGCGTTGAAAACAGGGGGGAGGCCACTGAAGCTTTCTTT	CSVENRGEATEAFF
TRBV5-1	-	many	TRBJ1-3	TGCGCCAGCAGCCCAGAGGGATACTCTGGAAACACCATATATTTT	CASSPEGYSGNTIYF
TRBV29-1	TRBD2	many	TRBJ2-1	TGCAGCGTTGAAGATAGCAGCGGGGGTTTCGCCCAGGGGTCCTACAATGAGCAGTTCTTC	CSVEDSSGGFAQGSYNEQFF
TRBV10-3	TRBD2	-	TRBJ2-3	TGTGCCATCAGTGAGTTAACTAGCGGGGGCCCCCTGGGGAAGGATACGCAGTATTTT	CAISELTSGGPLGKDTQYF
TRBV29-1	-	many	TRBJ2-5	TGCAGCGTTGAGGGACTTCCTCAAGAGACCCAGTACTTC	CSVEGLPQETQYF
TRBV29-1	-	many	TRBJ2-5	TGCAGCGTTGTTTACGGCGGGGTCCAAGAGACCCAGTACTTC	CSVVYGGVQETQYF
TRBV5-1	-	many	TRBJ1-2	TGCGCCAGCCGACAGGCAAATTATGGCTACACCTTC	CASRQANYGYTF
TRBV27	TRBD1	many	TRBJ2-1	TGTGCCAGTCACAGGGGGCTGAACAATGAGCAGTTCTTC	CASHRGLNNEQFF
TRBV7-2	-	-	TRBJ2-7	TGTGCCAGCAGCTTTGGGGGTTCGGGTCATGAGCAGTACTTC	CASSFGGSGHEQYF
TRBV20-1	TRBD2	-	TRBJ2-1	TGCAGTGCTAGAGAACTCCCGGGGGGGATCCCCTACAATGAGCAGTTCTTC	CSARELPGGIPYNEQFF
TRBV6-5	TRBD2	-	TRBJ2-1	TGTGCCAGCAGTTACCTGGGACTAGCGGGGGGGCCGAGGGATGAGCAGTTCTTC	CASSYLGLAGGPRDEQFF
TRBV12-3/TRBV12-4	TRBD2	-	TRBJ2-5	TGTGCCAGCAGTTACTCCGGGACTAGCACGGAGACCCAGTACTTC	CASSYSGTSTETQYF
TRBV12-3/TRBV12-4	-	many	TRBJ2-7	TGTGCCAGCAGTTTGGGAGCCTCTTCGCCTGATGGGCAGTACTTC	CASSLGASSPDGQYF
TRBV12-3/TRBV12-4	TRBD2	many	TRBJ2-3	TGTGCCAGCAGTTCAAGGGGACTAGCGGGGGGGCAAGATACGCAGTATTTT	CASSSRGLAGGQDTQYF
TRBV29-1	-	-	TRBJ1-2	TGCAGCGTTGAGTGGGGGTTAGGGGGCTACACCTTC	CSVEWGLGGYTF
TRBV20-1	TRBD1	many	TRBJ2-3	TGCAGTGCCGGACAGGCGAGCACAGATACGCAGTATTTT	CSAGQASTDTQYF
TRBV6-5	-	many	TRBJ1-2	TGTGCCAGCATATGGGGGGCAGGACACTATGGCTACACCTTC	CASIWGAGHYGYTF
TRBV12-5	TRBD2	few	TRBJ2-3	TGTGCTAGTGGTTTCGTGAGCGGGGGCCGCACAGATACGCAGTATTTT	CASGFVSGGRTDTQYF